This T cell receptor beta chain originates from a study of graft-versus-host responses after intestinal transplantation. About the study: Among the recipients, all got anti-thymocyte globulin induction and then tacrolimus and steroids for 2 to 3 years. The study, taken as a whole, reports: Across patients carrying graft-donor T cell macrochimerism, allografts held high graft-versus-host to host-versus-graft clonal ratios. Researchers found GvH clones in recipient marrow, and some showed up first in ileum or blood. Early post-transplant falls in HvG clones accompanied the peak levels of circulating GvH clones.

The V gene's germline CDR1 is SGHDN and CDR2 FVKESK. The V and J ends lost 1 base and 6 bases respectively, with 19 bases between them. CDR3 length: 17 amino acids. A remark on this clone: What it binds is unknown.

Some clones are missing from TCRdb's copy, which holds only in-frame ones; the method was immunoSEQ multiplex PCR. This table holds under 2,000 clones, about 92% found once. This receptor was taken from a human patient who received an intestinal transplant, so some T cells may come from the graft donor. The sample here was PBMCs, taken 16 days after intestinal transplant. The chain has TRBV14 and TRBJ2-1; unclear D gene. The CDR3 region is CASSQGPGSPEPNEQFF. The CDR3, as DNA: TGTGCCAGCAGCCAAGGCCCCGGGTCCCCCGAGCCCAATGAGCAGTTCTTC.